This entry describes one TCR beta chain. Its antigen is not known. Each CDR3 protein is one row after TCRdb ran MiXCR on the RT-PCR reads. Here the sample spans hundreds of thousands of distinct CDR3 sequences, around a fifth being singletons. This specimen belongs to a study of response to subunit inactivated influenza vaccine. Study results and caveats: The authors suggested that few new T cells are recruited per seasonal influenza vaccination.

In germline, CDR1 is SGHRS, CDR2 YFSETQ. The CDR3 spans 16 residues. Trimming took off 4 bases at V and 5 bases at J, with 16 bases between the two ends. The source is a man between 50 and 75 years old who received an inactivated influenza vaccine. The chain uses TRBV5-1 and TRBJ1-6, with D possibly matching TRBD1 (5 bases). Here the sequenced sample was PBMCs from blood, taken 21 months after vaccination. CDR3: CASSVGDGTNNSPLHF. DNA of the CDR3: TGCGCCAGCAGCGTGGGGGACGGAACGAATAATTCACCCCTCCACTTT.